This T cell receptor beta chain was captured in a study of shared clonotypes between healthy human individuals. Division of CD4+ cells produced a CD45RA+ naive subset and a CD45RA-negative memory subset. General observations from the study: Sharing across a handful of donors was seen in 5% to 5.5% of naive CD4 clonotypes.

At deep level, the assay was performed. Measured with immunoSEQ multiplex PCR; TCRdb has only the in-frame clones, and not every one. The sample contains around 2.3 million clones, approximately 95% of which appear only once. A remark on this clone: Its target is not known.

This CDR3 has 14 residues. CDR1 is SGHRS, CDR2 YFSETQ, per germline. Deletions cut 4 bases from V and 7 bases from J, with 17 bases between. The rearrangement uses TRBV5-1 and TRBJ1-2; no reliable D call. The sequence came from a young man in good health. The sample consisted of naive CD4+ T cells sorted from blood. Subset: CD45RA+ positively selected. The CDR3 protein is CASSLDGSGGGYTF. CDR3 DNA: TGCGCCAGCAGCCTTGACGGGTCGGGAGGTGGCTACACCTTC.